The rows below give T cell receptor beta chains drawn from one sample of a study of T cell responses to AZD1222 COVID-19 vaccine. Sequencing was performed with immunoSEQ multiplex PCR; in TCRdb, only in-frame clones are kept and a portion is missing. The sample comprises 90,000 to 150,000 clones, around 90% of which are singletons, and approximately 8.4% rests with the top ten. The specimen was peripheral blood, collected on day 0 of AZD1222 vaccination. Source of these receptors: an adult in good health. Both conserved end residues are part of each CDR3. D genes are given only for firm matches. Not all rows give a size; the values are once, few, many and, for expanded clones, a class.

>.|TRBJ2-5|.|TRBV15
TGTGCCACCAGCAGGAGTGACACGGTGAAGACCCAGTACTTC
CATSRSDTVKTQYF
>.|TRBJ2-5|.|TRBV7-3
TGTGCCAGCAGCTTAAACCCCGCGGAGACCCAGTACTTC
CASSLNPAETQYF
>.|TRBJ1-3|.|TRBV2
TGTGCCAGCCTAGATAGGATCTCTGGAAACACCATATATTTT
CASLDRISGNTIYF
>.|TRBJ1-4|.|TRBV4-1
TGCGCCAGCAGCCTCCAAATGACAGGACGTAATGAAAAACTGTTTTTT
CASSLQMTGRNEKLFF
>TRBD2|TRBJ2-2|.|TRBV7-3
TGTGCCAGCAGCAGACTAGCGAGTCGGGGCGGGGAGCTGTTTTTT
CASSRLASRGGELFF
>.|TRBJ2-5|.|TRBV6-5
TGTGCCAGCAGTTACTCCGGGACATTTTTCAAGTACTTC
CASSYSGTFFKYF
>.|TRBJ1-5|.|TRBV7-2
TGTGCCAGCAGCTTAGGCCTACAGCCCCAGCATTTT
CASSLGLQPQHF
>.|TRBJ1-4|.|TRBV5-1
TGCGCCAGCAGCTCGGCGGCTAATGAAAAACTGTTTTTT
CASSSAANEKLFF
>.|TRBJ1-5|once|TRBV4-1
TGCGCCAGCAGCCAAGGGGGTGGCAGGGTAGATCAGCCCCAGCATTTT
CASSQGGGRVDQPQHF
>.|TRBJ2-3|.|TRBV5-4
TGTGCCAGCAGCTTGGAAGGGCGGGGCGGCCCTAGGGGTACGCAGTATTTT
CASSLEGRGGPRGTQYF
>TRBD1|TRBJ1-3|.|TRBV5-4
TGTGCCAGCAGCTTGGGGGGACAGGGATATGGAAACACCATATATTTT
CASSLGGQGYGNTIYF